A selection of T cell receptor beta chains follows, all from one sample in a study of blood T cell repertoires in COVID-19. The protocol was immunoSEQ multiplex PCR, while the TCRdb copy is restricted to in-frame clones and leaves out a portion. The profile shows about 200,000 clones, roughly 82% of them singletons. The sequenced sample consisted of PBMCs or T cells enriched from blood (not recorded which). These receptors all stem from a man aged 35-49 years with acute COVID-19. The CDR3 runs from the conserved cysteine through the conserved F or W. A D gene is named only where the DNA matches it firmly. Not every row has a clone size; where given, it reads once, few, many or a size class.

>TRBV18|NA|TRBJ1-6|NA
CASSPRQPEGVSPLHF
TGTGCCAGCTCACCGAGGCAGCCCGAGGGGGTTTCACCCCTCCACTTT
>TRBV5-1|NA|TRBJ2-5|NA
CASSLVGEKETQYF
TGCGCCAGCAGCTTGGTCGGGGAAAAAGAGACCCAGTACTTC
>TRBV4-3|once|TRBJ2-1|TRBD2
CASSQSLAVSYNEQFF
TGCGCCAGCAGCCAATCGCTAGCGGTTTCCTACAATGAGCAGTTCTTC
>TRBV19|few|TRBJ2-1|NA
CASTLRRGLSGEQFF
TGTGCCAGTACCCTGAGACGGGGGTTGAGTGGTGAGCAGTTCTTC
>TRBV6-5|once|TRBJ2-7|TRBD1
CASSPRTGVYEQYF
TGTGCCAGCAGTCCTCGGACAGGGGTCTACGAGCAGTACTTC
>TRBV27|NA|TRBJ1-2|TRBD1
CASSLRTGGDYGYTF
TGTGCCAGCAGTCTCCGGACAGGGGGCGACTATGGCTACACCTTC
>TRBV28|NA|TRBJ1-1|NA
CASIRSGSSEAFF
TGTGCCAGCATCCGGTCCGGGAGCAGTGAAGCTTTCTTT
>TRBV30|NA|TRBJ1-2|NA
CAWNKPSGRQVFQSYTF
TGTGCCTGGAATAAGCCCTCAGGGAGACAGGTGTTTCAAAGCTACACCTTC
>TRBV19|NA|TRBJ1-1|NA
CASSIGQRTEAFF
TGTGCCAGTAGTATCGGACAAAGGACTGAAGCTTTCTTT
>TRBV30|NA|TRBJ1-1|TRBD1
CAWGGTGRRVWNTEAFF
TGTGCCTGGGGGGGGACAGGCAGACGGGTATGGAACACTGAAGCTTTCTTT
>TRBV6-5|NA|TRBJ1-1|TRBD1
CASRLTGANTEAFF
TGTGCCAGCAGATTGACAGGGGCGAACACTGAAGCTTTCTTT
>TRBV12-3/TRBV12-4|NA|TRBJ1-6|NA
CASSFGGGSPLHF
TGTGCCAGCAGTTTTGGAGGCGGCTCACCCCTCCACTTT
>TRBV10-3|once|TRBJ1-2|NA
CAISESTGLRNYGYTF
TGTGCCATCAGTGAGTCAACAGGGCTGAGAAACTATGGCTACACCTTC
>TRBV4-2|few|TRBJ1-1|TRBD1
CASSLTQGQGAEAFF
TGTGCCAGCAGCCTTACTCAGGGACAGGGCGCTGAAGCTTTCTTT
>TRBV5-1|few|TRBJ1-2|TRBD1
CASSPSGTGGEAYGYTF
TGCGCCAGCAGCCCGTCCGGGACAGGTGGGGAGGCCTATGGCTACACCTTC
>TRBV30|NA|TRBJ1-2|NA
CAWIATGVGGYTF
TGTGCCTGGATTGCGACGGGGGTAGGTGGCTACACCTTC
>TRBV2|few|TRBJ1-1|TRBD1
CASIHRGLNTEAFF
TGTGCCAGCATTCACAGGGGGCTAAACACTGAAGCTTTCTTT
>TRBV27|NA|TRBJ2-1|NA
CASRRGWNEQFF
TGTGCCAGCAGGCGGGGATGGAATGAGCAGTTCTTC
>TRBV6-5|NA|TRBJ2-5|NA
CASSLERSETQYF
TGTGCCAGCAGTTTAGAGAGGTCGGAGACCCAGTACTTC
>TRBV29-1|NA|TRBJ2-3|TRBD2
CSWAGGDGTTDTQYF
TGCAGCTGGGCCGGGGGGGACGGCACCACAGATACGCAGTATTTT
>TRBV6-4|few|TRBJ1-2|TRBD1
CASSASSGTGFGYTF
TGTGCCAGCAGTGCATCCTCCGGGACAGGGTTTGGCTACACCTTC
>TRBV2|NA|TRBJ2-3|NA
CASSVSFTDTQYF
TGTGCCAGCAGCGTTAGCTTCACAGATACGCAGTATTTT
>TRBV2|NA|TRBJ1-1|NA
CASAASAGTEAFF
TGTGCCAGCGCGGCGAGCGCCGGGACTGAAGCTTTCTTT
>TRBV11-2|NA|TRBJ2-1|NA
CASSPRLARTYNEQFF
TGTGCCAGCAGTCCAAGGCTCGCGAGGACCTACAATGAGCAGTTCTTC
>TRBV27|NA|TRBJ2-7|TRBD2
CASMVRSGLAGPYEQYF
TGTGCCAGCATGGTAAGGTCGGGGCTAGCGGGGCCCTACGAGCAGTACTTC
>TRBV25-1|NA|TRBJ2-2|TRBD2
CASSGLAGGRGTGELFF
TGTGCCAGCAGTGGACTAGCGGGAGGGAGGGGAACCGGGGAGCTGTTTTTT
>TRBV7-8|NA|TRBJ2-7|NA
CASSPHDPSSYEQYF
TGTGCCAGCAGCCCCCATGATCCGAGCTCCTACGAGCAGTACTTC
>TRBV13|NA|TRBJ1-1|TRBD1
CASSSLPGGGVDTEAFF
TGTGCCAGCAGCTCCCTTCCAGGGGGCGGGGTGGACACTGAAGCTTTCTTT